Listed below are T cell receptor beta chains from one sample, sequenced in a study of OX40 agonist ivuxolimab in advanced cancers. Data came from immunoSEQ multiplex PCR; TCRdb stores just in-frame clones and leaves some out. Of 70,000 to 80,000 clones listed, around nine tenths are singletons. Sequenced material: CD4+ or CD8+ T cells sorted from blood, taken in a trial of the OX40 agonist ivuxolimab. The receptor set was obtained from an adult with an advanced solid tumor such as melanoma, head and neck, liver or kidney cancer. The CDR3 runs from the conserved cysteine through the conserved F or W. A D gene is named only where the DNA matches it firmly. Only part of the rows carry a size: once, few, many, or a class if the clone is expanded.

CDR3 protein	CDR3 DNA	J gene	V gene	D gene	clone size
CASSSLGQGAYNEQFF	TGTGCCAGCAGTTCCTTGGGACAGGGGGCCTACAATGAGCAGTTCTTC	TRBJ2-1	TRBV28	TRBD1	-
CASSLSVSSSYNEQFF	TGTGCCAGCAGCTTATCTGTCTCGAGCTCCTACAATGAGCAGTTCTTC	TRBJ2-1	TRBV7-7	-	-
CASSPFGVDTEAFF	TGTGCCAGCTCACCTTTCGGGGTGGACACTGAAGCTTTCTTT	TRBJ1-1	TRBV18	-	-
CASSEGVAGVEEQYF	TGCGCCAGCAGTGAGGGGGTAGCGGGAGTTGAGGAGCAGTACTTC	TRBJ2-7	TRBV10-1	TRBD2	-
CASSLGQGHEKLFF	TGCGCCAGCAGCTTGGGACAGGGACATGAAAAACTGTTTTTT	TRBJ1-4	TRBV5-1	TRBD1	-
CASSLGGQGTFGNIQYF	TGTGCCAGCAGCTTGGGGGGACAGGGGACCTTCGGTAACATTCAGTACTTC	TRBJ2-4	TRBV5-4	TRBD1	-
CASSPTGSDNYGYTF	TGCGCCAGCAGCCCGACAGGATCGGATAACTATGGCTACACCTTC	TRBJ1-2	TRBV5-1	-	few
CASSIVQGAGETQYF	TGTGCCAGTAGTATCGTCCAGGGGGCCGGCGAGACCCAGTACTTC	TRBJ2-5	TRBV19	TRBD1	-
CASRITGPETQYF	TGTGCCAGCAGAATTACGGGCCCCGAGACCCAGTACTTC	TRBJ2-5	TRBV2	-	-
CASSNPGQGNEKLFF	TGCGCCAGCAGCAACCCGGGACAGGGGAATGAAAAACTGTTTTTT	TRBJ1-4	TRBV5-1	TRBD1	-
CSTQGGRSADTQYF	TGCAGCACTCAAGGAGGGAGAAGCGCAGATACGCAGTATTTT	TRBJ2-3	TRBV29-1	-	-
CASSFQGSNQPQHF	TGTGCCAGCAGTTTTCAGGGTAGCAATCAGCCCCAGCATTTT	TRBJ1-5	TRBV27	-	once
CASSPPGGTNEKLFF	TGTGCCAGCAGTCCCCCCGGGGGTACTAATGAAAAACTGTTTTTT	TRBJ1-4	TRBV6-1	-	-
CASSPRGGRGSTEAFF	TGTGCCAGCTCACCACGGGGGGGACGCGGGAGCACTGAAGCTTTCTTT	TRBJ1-1	TRBV18	-	once
CASSEALGQGANEQFF	TGTGCCAGCAGTGAAGCGCTCGGACAGGGGGCTAATGAGCAGTTCTTC	TRBJ2-1	TRBV6-1	TRBD1	-
CASSLATTGTGGGYTF	TGTGCCAGCAGCTTAGCCACAACCGGGACAGGGGGGGGCTACACCTTC	TRBJ1-2	TRBV7-9	TRBD1	-
CASSPTGVYTEAFF	TGTGCCAGCAGCCCAACAGGGGTCTACACTGAAGCTTTCTTT	TRBJ1-1	TRBV11-2	TRBD1	-
CASNAGSFSLNTEAFF	TGTGCCAGTAACGCAGGGTCTTTTTCATTGAACACTGAAGCTTTCTTT	TRBJ1-1	TRBV19	-	-
CASSYGGRAGEQYF	TGTGCCAGCAGTTACGGCGGGAGGGCCGGAGAGCAGTACTTC	TRBJ2-7	TRBV6-5	TRBD2	-
CASSIPGTGENQPQHF	TGTGCCAGTAGTATCCCCGGGACAGGGGAAAATCAGCCCCAGCATTTT	TRBJ1-5	TRBV19	TRBD1	-
CASTGWSSGVNSKEQYF	TGTGCCAGCACCGGATGGAGTAGCGGGGTGAATAGTAAGGAGCAGTACTTC	TRBJ2-7	TRBV2	TRBD2	-
CASSLSGSPYEQYF	TGTGCCAGCAGCCTAAGCGGGAGCCCCTACGAGCAGTACTTC	TRBJ2-7	TRBV7-6	TRBD2	-
CASSFVWGKGSYEQYF	TGTGCCAGCAGCTTTGTCTGGGGGAAGGGTTCCTACGAGCAGTACTTC	TRBJ2-7	TRBV7-8	-	-
CASSSPVETQYF	TGTGCCAGCAGCTCCCCGGTTGAGACCCAGTACTTC	TRBJ2-5	TRBV7-9	-	-
CASSGQRSYGYTF	TGTGCCAGCAGCGGACAGAGATCGTATGGCTACACCTTC	TRBJ1-2	TRBV7-2	-	-
CASSFEMANSGANVLTF	TGTGCCAGCAGCTTTGAGATGGCGAACTCTGGGGCCAACGTCCTGACTTTC	TRBJ2-6	TRBV5-6	-	once
CASLTSGRAGGTQYF	TGTGCCAGCCTGACTAGCGGGAGGGCGGGGGGTACGCAGTATTTT	TRBJ2-3	TRBV6-1	TRBD2	-
CASILEAKNIQYF	-	TRBJ2-4	TRBV2	-	-
CASSLAAADTQYF	TGTGCCAGCAGCCTGGCGGCTGCAGATACGCAGTATTTT	TRBJ2-3	TRBV11-1	-	-
CASRLESSLGFGSYNEQFF	TGTGCCAGCAGACTCGAGTCCTCGTTAGGATTTGGCTCCTACAATGAGCAGTTCTTC	TRBJ2-1	TRBV5-4	-	-
CASSQLGTGTYEQYF	TGCGCCAGCAGCCAGCTGGGAACAGGGACCTACGAGCAGTACTTC	TRBJ2-7	TRBV4-1	-	-
CASSLPGAGGYTF	TGTGCCAGCAGCCTTCCGGGGGCGGGTGGCTACACCTTC	TRBJ1-2	TRBV7-9	-	-
CASKFARQDTEAFF	TGTGCCAGCAAATTTGCGCGACAGGACACTGAAGCTTTCTTT	TRBJ1-1	TRBV6-4	-	medium-sized
CASSLGLSAQHF	TGTGCCAGTAGCCTCGGACTGTCTGCCCAGCATTTT	TRBJ1-5	TRBV19	-	few
CASSLVGPGNQNGSPLHF	TGTGCCAGCAGCTTAGTGGGGCCGGGAAATCAGAACGGTTCACCCCTCCACTTT	TRBJ1-6	TRBV7-2	-	-
CATVSRISYEQYF	TGTGCCACCGTCTCGAGGATCTCCTACGAGCAGTACTTC	TRBJ2-7	TRBV6-4	-	-
CAWSVSRAGNTGELFF	TGTGCCTGGAGTGTTTCGAGGGCAGGGAACACCGGGGAGCTGTTTTTT	TRBJ2-2	TRBV30	-	-
CASSESTKNTDTQYF	TGTGCCAGCAGTGAAAGCACTAAGAACACAGATACGCAGTATTTT	TRBJ2-3	TRBV6-1	-	once
CASSFFLVSGELFF	TGTGCCAGCAGCTTTTTCCTTGTCTCCGGGGAGCTGTTTTTT	TRBJ2-2	TRBV5-8	-	-
CASSFSGTNPFNTGELFF	TGTGCCAGCAGCTTTTCGGGAACTAACCCCTTCAACACCGGGGAGCTGTTTTTT	TRBJ2-2	TRBV11-3	-	-
CASSLAGTAGKNIQYF	TGTGCCAGCAGCTTGGCCGGGACGGCGGGCAAAAACATTCAGTACTTC	TRBJ2-4	TRBV5-4	-	-
CASSQGDRALDGYTF	TGCGCCAGCAGCCAAGGGGACAGGGCTCTCGATGGCTACACCTTC	TRBJ1-2	TRBV4-1	TRBD1	-
CASSSQGAENQPQHF	TGTGCCAGCAGCTCACAGGGGGCGGAAAATCAGCCCCAGCATTTT	TRBJ1-5	TRBV7-2	TRBD1	-
CASSMNSVQETQYF	TGTGCCAGCAGCATGAACAGCGTACAAGAGACCCAGTACTTC	TRBJ2-5	TRBV7-2	-	-
CASRGQYTGELFF	TGTGCCAGCAGGGGACAGTACACCGGGGAGCTGTTTTTT	TRBJ2-2	TRBV2	TRBD1	-
CASAGRGVTGANVLTF	TGTGCCAGCGCCGGCAGGGGGGTTACTGGGGCCAACGTCCTGACTTTC	TRBJ2-6	TRBV5-4	-	-
CASSSQGSTYEQYF	TGTGCCAGCAGTTCCCAGGGAAGTACCTACGAGCAGTACTTC	TRBJ2-7	TRBV6-6	-	-